This T cell receptor (beta chain) was sequenced during a study of cytomegalovirus exposure and HLA in healthy donors (dated by TCRdb to about 2017). For the wider study: An earlier analysis of under 600 of the donors reported approximately 270 Gb of sequence data and around 120 million unique TCR beta sequences from roughly 180 million T cells. In a later analysis, previously published TCR beta repertoires from 600 to 850 donors were re-analyzed and high-resolution HLA genotyping was added so that TCR occurrence patterns could be studied. Alongside the repertoire data, information on donor age, sex, ethnicity and CMV serostatus was compiled. Rather than using new phenotypic data, the later analysis identified candidate immune exposures from TCR beta sequences and from how often those sequences occurred across donors. Typing coverage differed by locus: A, B, C, DRB1 and DQB1 were typed in roughly 629-630 donors, DQA1 in 500 to 550, DPA1 in around 610, and DPB1 in approximately 450. The study combined high-throughput TCR immunosequencing, statistical association of individual TCRs with disease status, and machine learning to predict cytomegalovirus infection status. An earlier analysis of 450 to 750 of the donors used high-throughput TCR beta sequencing to judge whether each TCR beta V gene segment behaved as functional or pseudogenic. The study profiled the T cell repertoires of 500 to 800 subjects by immunosequencing and related them to cytomegalovirus serostatus. Along with the approximately 700-subject first cohort, a separate validation cohort of over a hundred different subjects was used. Roughly 300 gigabases of sequencing data and around 87 million unique TCR sequences were included in an early release covering roughly 600 HLA-typed donors. HLA typing covered class I and class II loci at four-digit resolution. Among the roughly 390 genotyped donors, approximately 81% belonged to the genetic ancestry cluster associated with self-reported Caucasian donors. All discovery cohort repertoires had been generated on a single sequencing platform. The study was designed to test whether signatures of past pathogen exposure could be identified by cataloging public T cell receptors. Genome-wide SNP genotypes for about 55% of the 666 donors were used in a later genetic analysis, which treated that subset as a discovery cohort. About five DR-DQ haplotypes were treated as single units for association and clustering because of strong linkage in the cohort. Among 300 to 500 genotyped donors of the cohort, an average of approximately 220,000 unique TCR beta nucleotide sequences was sequenced per donor, of which 15% to 20% were non-productive.

Remarks on this clone: The antigen it recognizes is unknown. No quality values exist for individual bases; no much larger clone is one base distant.

The cohort consisted of 650 to 850 healthy bone marrow donors. At the time of sampling, all cohort members were nominally healthy, though unrecorded immune exposures were likely present. The donor tested CMV seronegative and was one of the 352 seronegative cohort members. Each donor provided a peripheral blood sample, and peripheral blood mononuclear cells were used for TCR beta sequencing. Genomic DNA was extracted from the blood cell samples with the Qiagen DNeasy Blood Extraction Kit. Preparation of the library involved the immunoSEQ multiplex PCR assay. A mixture of 60 forward primers for TCR Vbeta segments and 13 reverse primers for TCR Jbeta segments was used in the multiplex PCR. The CDR3 region of rearranged TCR beta genes was amplified from genomic DNA with a multiplex PCR assay. On the Illumina HiSeq System, the amplified TCR beta libraries were sequenced as 87-base-pair reads. In the paper's pipeline: A later analysis counted 75 million to 100 million unique TCR beta chains across the 670 or so repertoires, and some 12 million of these chains were shared by at least two donors. To remove PCR and sequencing errors, raw reads were error-corrected and collapsed into unique sequences using a nearest-neighbor algorithm that merged closely related sequences. CDR3 sequences were aligned to IMGT reference sequences to assign V, D and J gene segments. For a sequence to be retained, a match of at least six nucleotides to both a V gene segment and a J gene segment was required. Rearrangements were classified as productive when the CDR3 lacked stop codons and remained in frame with V and J, and all other rearrangements were classified as non-productive. Following IMGT convention, CDR3 was defined as the stretch from the second conserved V-encoded cysteine up to the conserved J-encoded phenylalanine. Sequences without an unambiguous match to a single V gene segment were excluded from the earlier analysis of a few hundred of the donors. In an earlier analysis of approximately 500 of the donors, a V segment was called functional when productive rearrangements were above 56.7%, and segregating when the standard deviation between donors exceeded 5%. A statistical classification framework was built to diagnose cytomegalovirus status from the catalog of TCR beta chain sequences. A later analysis assigned V and J genes by comparing TCR nucleotide sequences with IMGT/GENE-DB human TR gene sequences. A later analysis assigned CDR3 sequences and most-parsimonious VDJ recombination scenarios with the TCRdist pipeline. In a later analysis, every TCR beta chain was defined by the combination of its CDR3 amino acid sequence and its V-gene family, and reads without a unique V-gene family were dropped. In a later analysis, around 650 highly shared, low-generation-probability nucleotide sequences were removed to address suspected cross-contamination and a sequencing artifact. A later analysis calculated a clonal expansion index for each public chain from normalized within-repertoire ranks of inferred template counts. A later analysis computed generation probabilities with a VDJ recombination model fitted to out-of-frame rearrangements, and checked the results against IGoR. A later analysis scored TCR-TCR, TCR-HLA and TCR-CMV co-occurrence with hypergeometric tests, applying a repertoire-size bias correction to TCR pairs. A later analysis estimated false discovery rates by permuting HLA or CMV assignments 20 times. In a later analysis, co-occurring TCRs were grouped with DBSCAN, and TCRdist sequence similarity was added when clustering was performed within HLA-allele-positive subsets. Repertoires with fewer than 30,000 or more than 120,000 public chains were left out of co-occurrence clustering, as were a few repertoires with anomalous nucleotide sharing. TCRdb took over this immuneACCESS table, retaining in-frame rearrangements with V and J assigned. Such tables are incomplete; in checked studies, under half of the missing clones stem from an unresolved V gene, and the remainder is unexplained. V, J and clone size were drawn from that table, and D and trimming were deduced from the DNA. The sample table holds some 170,000 clones, of which 65% to 80% were seen once. The biggest ten clones account for 1.5% to 2% of the sample.

What the authors observed across the whole study: Most TCR sequences were seen in very few donors, while some public TCRs were found in many individuals. The authors suggested that the approach could potentially be generalized to other disease states and immunological phenotypes. Correlated functional status among segregating V segments might be attributable to linkage disequilibrium, but an unknown experimental factor could not be ruled out. In a later analysis, several top co-occurrence clusters were reported to appear linked to parvovirus B19, influenza, CMV and Epstein-Barr virus. In the study, 150 to 200 TCR beta chains were listed as associated with cytomegalovirus. Compared with equally common non-associated chains, HLA-associated TCR beta chains in a later analysis were more clonally expanded and had lower generation probabilities. In vitro tests confirmed that three of the cytomegalovirus-associated TCR beta chains recognize cytomegalovirus antigens. Roughly uniform sequencing depth across donors was assumed in presence/absence analyses, although this assumption may not hold. In both the original and validation cohorts, the classifier was reported to diagnose cytomegalovirus status with high specificity and sensitivity. CMV serostatus was the only immune exposure information available for the cohort. Strong co-occurrence of HLA alleles, especially DR and DQ, made assigning TCR associations to individual alleles difficult. A later genetic analysis reported fewer N-insertions in productive TCRs among donors in an Asian-associated ancestry cluster than the roughly 640-donor mean. Because counts were too low, approximately 18 rarely observed V segments, including chromosome 9 orphons, were excluded from the earlier analysis of a few hundred of the donors. A group of highly shared sequence variants was considered likely to be a technical artifact of the sequencing pipeline. In this cohort, only TCR beta chains were sequenced, and detectable features were limited by the absence of alpha or paired-chain data. Specific HLA alleles were associated with 16,951 TCR beta sequences at a false discovery rate of 0.05 in a later analysis. Most CMV-associated TCR beta chains appeared to be HLA-restricted in a later analysis, and the HLA associations seemed to be driven largely by CMV exposure. A further reported finding was that TCR beta sequences accurately predicted the HLA-A and HLA-B alleles for most subjects in the first cohort. Broadly in line with IMGT annotations, most TCR beta V segments showed up in productive rearrangements about 87% or about 30% of the time in an earlier analysis of 450 to 600 of the donors. A later analysis found that TCR association rates varied across HLA loci, with DRB1 alleles showing the most associated TCRs and HLA-C alleles the fewest. Because some donors lacked HLA typing at each locus, the association tests relied only on the typed subset. An association between a missense DCLRE1C variant and V-gene and J-gene trimming of TCR beta chains was found in a later genetic analysis and replicated in an independent cohort.

Sequenced sample: PBMCs. This receptor was identified in a woman in her 30s in good health and CMV-seronegative.

The nucleotides are TGTGCCAGCAGCGATGACTATACCCTAGCTTTCTTT. Its amino acids are CASSDDYTLAFF. The V gene is TRBV6-1 and the J gene is TRBJ1-1; no D segment can be confidently identified. The germline V gene encodes CDR1 MNHNS and CDR2 SASEGT. The cysteine opens and the phenylalanine closes a CDR3 of 12 amino acids. The retained sequence is limited to the CDR3, 36 bases, with the frame set at the first base. Trimming costs V 6 bases and J 10 bases, and their ends lie 15 bases apart.